This T cell receptor beta chain was obtained from a study of T cell responses to AZD1222 COVID-19 vaccine. Study conclusions and caveats: AZD1222 recipients seropositive at baseline numbered only six or seven. Reportedly, close to half of spike-specific TCRs are directed against unmutated variant regions. Mostly white British, mostly female donors; authors suggested clonal diversity may be underestimated.

CDR1 SGHVS and CDR2 FQNEAQ come from the germline V gene. V lost 3 bases, J lost 6 bases, and 0 bases stayed unmatched. There are 13 residues in the CDR3. As regards this clone: Antigen unknown.

The data were produced by immunoSEQ multiplex PCR, yet TCRdb's version contains in-frame clones alone and is incomplete. This table holds 15,000 to 20,000 clones, roughly 89% found once. The clonotype was recovered from an adult who received the AZD1222 COVID-19 vaccine. Sequences were derived from peripheral blood, sampled 28 days after the second AZD1222 dose. The chain carries TRBV7-8 and TRBJ2-1; the match to TRBD2 covers 9 bases. The CDR3 nucleotides read TGTGCCAGCAGCTTTAGCGGGAGCAATGAGCAGTTCTTC. Translated: CASSFSGSNEQFF. The full variable domain, rest sourced from reference TRBV7-8 and TRBJ2-1, is GAGVSQSPRYKVAKRGQDVALRCDPISGHVSLFWYQQALGQGPEFLTYFQNEAQLDKSGLPSDRFFAERPEGSVSTLKIQRTQQEDSAVYLCASSFSGSNEQFFGPGTRLTVL.